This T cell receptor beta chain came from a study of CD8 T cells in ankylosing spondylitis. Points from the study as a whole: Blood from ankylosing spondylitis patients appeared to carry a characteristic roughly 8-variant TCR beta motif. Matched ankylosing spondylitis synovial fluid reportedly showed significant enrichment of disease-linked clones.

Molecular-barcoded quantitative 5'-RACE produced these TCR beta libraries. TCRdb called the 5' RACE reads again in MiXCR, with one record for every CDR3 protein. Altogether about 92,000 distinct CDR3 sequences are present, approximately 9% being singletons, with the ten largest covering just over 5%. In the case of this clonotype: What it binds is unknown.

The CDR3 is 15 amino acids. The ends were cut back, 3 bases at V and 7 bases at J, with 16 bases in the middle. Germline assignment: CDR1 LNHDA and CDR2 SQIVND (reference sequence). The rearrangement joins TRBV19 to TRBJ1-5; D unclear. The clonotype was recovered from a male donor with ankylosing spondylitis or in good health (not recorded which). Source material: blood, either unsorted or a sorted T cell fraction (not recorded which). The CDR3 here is CASSMGWVVGQPQHF. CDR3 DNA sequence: TGTGCCAGTAGTATGGGATGGGTGGTAGGGCAGCCCCAGCATTTT.